The 15 T cell receptor beta chains presented below share a single source sample, sequenced in a study of CD8 T cells in Susac syndrome. Random-hexamer reverse transcription was applied to roughly 0.45 to 1 ug RNA. TCRdb re-called the immunoSEQ multiplex PCR reads with MiXCR, one entry per CDR3 protein. The sample carries 150,000 to 190,000 distinct CDR3 sequences, approximately 95% recorded once. What was sequenced was CD4+ T cells from PBMCs. The receptors shown here come from a human donor with Susac syndrome.

V gene TRBV12-3 or TRBV12-4 combines with J gene TRBJ1-4; 7 bases match TRBD1. This CDR3 is built from 14 residues. Trimming took 3 bases from V and 8 from J; bases not matched to a gene: 6. The CDR3 loop reads CASSFQGGREKLFF. CDR3 nucleotide sequence: TGTGCCAGCAGTTTTCAGGGGGGGAGGGAAAAACTGTTTTTT.

The chain uses TRBV12-3 or TRBV12-4 and TRBJ1-5, with 9 bases matching TRBD1. CDR3 length equals 14 residues. V was pared by 6 bases and J by 7 bases, with 7 bases of the junction left unmatched. CDR3 nucleotides: TGTGCCAGCAGCTACGGACAGGGGCGGCAGCCCCAGCATTTT. Its translation: CASSYGQGRQPQHF.

This clonotype was recorded only once. The chain couples TRBV7-9 to TRBJ2-6; tentative D call: TRBD1 (5 bases). Germline V gene lookup returns CDR1 SEHNR and CDR2 FQNEAQ (reference sequence). This CDR3 spans 17 amino acids. Between the trimmed V and J ends, which lost 5 bases and 1 base, there was a span of 15 bases. The CDR3 spells CASSPRTINSGANVLTF. The CDR3 bases are TGTGCCAGCAGCCCTCGGACAATAAATTCTGGGGCCAACGTCCTGACTTTC.

The chain carries TRBV5-6 and TRBJ2-3; no clear D gene. This CDR3 comprises 11 residues. V lost 4 bases to trimming and J lost 4 bases, with 4 bases between them. CDR1 is SGHDT and CDR2 is YYEEEE in the germline V gene. CDR3 loop: CASSQADTQYF. CDR3 DNA: TGTGCCAGCAGCCAGGCAGATACGCAGTATTTT.

CDR3 nucleotide sequence: TGTGCCAGCAGCGACGACAGGGGAAGTGGGCTCTCTGGGGCCAACGTCCTGACTTTC. Translation gives CASSDDRGSGLSGANVLTF. This sequence joins TRBV9 and TRBJ2-6, with 8 bases lining up with TRBD1. Losses at the gene ends were 3 bases for V and 0 bases for J; bases not matched to a gene: 11. The CDR3 extends over 19 amino acids. Germline CDR1 is SGDLS and CDR2 is YYNGEE.

The chain joins TRBV7-9 to TRBJ1-5, with 7 bases fitting TRBD1. Germline V gene sequence: CDR1 SEHNR, CDR2 FQNEAQ (reference sequence). J was trimmed by 4 bases and V by 5 bases; bases with no gene match: 11. This CDR3 is 16 amino acids long. The DNA for the CDR3 is TGTGCCAGCAGCCTTGACCGGGACAGTGGAAATCAGCCCCAGCATTTT. Amino acid sequence: CASSLDRDSGNQPQHF.

The chain recombines TRBV20-1 with TRBJ1-4; D is unresolved. V lost 2 bases and J lost 6, with 10 bases in between. The CDR3 sequence is 13 residues long. CDR1 DFQATT and CDR2 SNEGSKA come from the germline V gene (reference sequence). The CDR3 coding sequence is TGCAGTGCTAGATGGCAGGTGGATGAAAAACTGTTTTTT. Protein sequence: CSARWQVDEKLFF.

This clonotype was detected a few times. This sequence joins TRBV11-2 and TRBJ2-4; 14 nucleotides align to TRBD2. Germline CDR1 is SGHAT and CDR2 is FQNNGV. With 3 bases clipped from V and 1 base from J, the junction kept 8 bases outside the gene matches. The CDR3 length is 19 residues. The CDR3 DNA follows: TGTGCCAGCAGCTTTCCGGGACTAGCGGGGGAGCCCGCCAAAAACATTCAGTACTTC. Translation gives CASSFPGLAGEPAKNIQYF.

V gene TRBV24-1 combines with J gene TRBJ2-1, with TRBD1 matching over 12 bases. Germline V gene lookup returns CDR1 KGHDR and CDR2 SFDVKD. This CDR3 spans 16 amino acids. The junction had 6 bases not matched to a gene; V was cut back by 3 bases and J by 7 bases. CDR3 in DNA: TGTGCCACCAGTGATGGCGGGACAGGGGGCAGGAATGAGCAGTTCTTC. This codes for CATSDGGTGGRNEQFF.

This chain links TRBV5-1 with TRBJ1-4; D unresolved. With 0 bases removed from V and 3 bases from J, the gap between germline ends came to 9 bases. The germline V gene has CDR1 SGHRS and CDR2 YFSETQ. CDR3 length equals 15 residues. This chain's CDR3 is CASSLAVGANEKLFF. In DNA, the CDR3 is TGCGCCAGCAGCTTGGCGGTGGGAGCTAATGAAAAACTGTTTTTT.

The V call is TRBV4-3, the J call TRBJ2-3; TRBD2 matches at 9 bases. This CDR3 region has 16 residues. From germline, CDR1 is LGHNA and CDR2 YSLEER. V lost 1 base to trimming and J lost 3 bases; unmatched junction nucleotides: 5. The CDR3 protein is CASSQAQRGETDTQYF. As DNA, the CDR3 is TGCGCCAGCAGCCAAGCCCAGCGGGGGGAGACAGATACGCAGTATTTT.

V usage is TRBV11-2 and J usage is TRBJ2-6, with no clear D. The germline gives CDR1 SGHAT, CDR2 FQNNGV. This CDR3 contains 13 residues. Trimming pared 3 bases from V and 2 bases from J, leaving 2 bases between. DNA for the CDR3: TGTGCCAGCAGCTTTGCTGGGGCCAACGTCCTGACTTTC. The encoded protein is CASSFAGANVLTF.

V is TRBV29-1 and J is TRBJ1-1, with 8 bases fitting TRBD1. The trim removed 6 bases at V and 4 bases at J, leaving 4 bases unmatched. CDR3 size: 12 residues. From germline, CDR1 is SQVTM and CDR2 ANQGSEA. DNA for the CDR3: TGCAGCGTGGACAGGGCGGGCACTGAAGCTTTCTTT. Translated, it gives CSVDRAGTEAFF.

J is TRBJ2-1 and V is TRBV4-1, with D perhaps matching TRBD2 (5 bases). V lost 0 bases, J lost 3 bases, and 15 bases lay in between. The germline V gene encodes CDR1 MGHRA and CDR2 YSYEKL. The CDR3 runs 17 residues. The CDR3, as DNA: TGCGCCAGCAGCCAAGAGAGGGTGACCATAGTCTACAATGAGCAGTTCTTC. It is translated as CASSQERVTIVYNEQFF.

This chain joins TRBV25-1 and TRBJ1-2; 7 bases align to TRBD1. CDR1 is MGHDK, CDR2 SYGVNS, per germline. This CDR3 spans 12 amino acids. Trimming removed 8 bases from V and 8 bases from J; junction bases left unmatched: 8. The CDR3 DNA is TGTGCCAGCCGTACACGGGACAGAGGCTACACCTTC. Translation: CASRTRDRGYTF.